This T cell receptor beta chain was identified in a study of blood T cell repertoires in COVID-19. Study information: Sources were T cells, B-cell-depleted T cells, or PBMCs; the material itself was cDNA or gDNA.

The germline V and J ends were trimmed by 8 bases and 5 bases, with 6 bases remaining between them. The CDR3 runs to 11 residues. Germline CDR1 and CDR2: WSHSY and SAAADI. In the authors' methods: From reference gene primer amplification, estimates of nucleated cell counts were derived. Clones were sequenced by immunoSEQ multiplex PCR, and TCRdb holds only the in-frame ones, with some missing. V and J calls and clone size come straight from that table; D and trimming were deduced from the DNA. The profile shows tens of thousands of clones, roughly nine tenths of them singletons. The chain recombines TRBV10-2 with TRBJ2-2, with D possibly TRBD2 on 6 matching bases. The source material was peripheral blood. This receptor was taken from a man aged 55 to 70 with acute or convalescent COVID-19. The CDR3 region is CASGGTGELFF. The CDR3 region has the DNA TGCGCCAGCGGAGGGACCGGGGAGCTGTTTTTT.